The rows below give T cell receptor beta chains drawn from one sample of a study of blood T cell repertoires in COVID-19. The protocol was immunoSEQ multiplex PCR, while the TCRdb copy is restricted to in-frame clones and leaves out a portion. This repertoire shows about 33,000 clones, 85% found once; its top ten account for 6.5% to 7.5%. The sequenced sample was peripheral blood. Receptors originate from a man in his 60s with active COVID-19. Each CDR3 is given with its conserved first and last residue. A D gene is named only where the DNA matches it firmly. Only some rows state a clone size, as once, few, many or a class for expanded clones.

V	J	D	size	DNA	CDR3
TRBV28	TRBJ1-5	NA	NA	TGTGCCAGCAGTTTTCAGGGCGGGGGCAGGGGCAATCAGCCCCAGCATTTT	CASSFQGGGRGNQPQHF
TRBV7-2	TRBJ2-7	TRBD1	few	TGTGCCAGCAGCTTGGGACAGGGGGCTGATGAGCAGTACTTC	CASSLGQGADEQYF
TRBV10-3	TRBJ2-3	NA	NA	TGTGCCATCACAGGCTCTCAGGGGACAGATACGCAGTATTTT	CAITGSQGTDTQYF
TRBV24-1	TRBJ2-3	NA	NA	TGTGCCACCAGTGAGAATAGCGGATACACAGATACGCAGTATTTT	CATSENSGYTDTQYF
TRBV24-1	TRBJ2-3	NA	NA	TGTGCCACCAGTGGAGGTCGAGTGCTCACAGATACGCAGTATTTT	CATSGGRVLTDTQYF
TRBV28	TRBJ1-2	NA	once	TGTGCCAGCAGTAAGATCGGACAGCTCTATGGCTACACCTTC	CASSKIGQLYGYTF
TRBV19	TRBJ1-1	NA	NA	TGTGCCAGTAGGAGGGCCGCCGCTGAAGCTTTCTTT	CASRRAAAEAFF
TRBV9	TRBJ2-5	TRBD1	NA	TGTGCCAGCAGCGCGGGGACAGGGGCGAGGGAGACCCAGTACTTC	CASSAGTGARETQYF
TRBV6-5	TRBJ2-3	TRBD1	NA	TGTGCCAGCAGCATACCGGGACAGGGACGAAATACGCAGTATTTT	CASSIPGQGRNTQYF
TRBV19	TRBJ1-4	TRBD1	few	TGTGCCAGTAGCCCCCTAAAACAGGGGGGAAGTGAAAAACTGTTTTTT	CASSPLKQGGSEKLFF
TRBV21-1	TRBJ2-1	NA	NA	TGTGCCAGCAGCGCCCCCTCGGGAGCGGGCGGCAACAATGAGCAGTTCTTC	CASSAPSGAGGNNEQFF
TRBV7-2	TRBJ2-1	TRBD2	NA	TGTGCCAGCAGCTTAAGGGGCAGCGGGAGGGCCAGGAATGAGCAGTTCTTC	CASSLRGSGRARNEQFF
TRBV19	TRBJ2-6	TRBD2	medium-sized	TGTGCCAGTAGTACCTCACTAGCGGCATTCTCTGGGGCCAACGTCCTGACTTTC	CASSTSLAAFSGANVLTF
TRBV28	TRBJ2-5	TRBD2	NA	TGTGCCAGCTGGGATCCTAGCGGGAATCAAGAGACCCAGTACTTC	CASWDPSGNQETQYF
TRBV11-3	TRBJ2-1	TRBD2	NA	TGTGCCAGCAGCGGGACTACTTTCAATGAGCAGTTCTTC	CASSGTTFNEQFF
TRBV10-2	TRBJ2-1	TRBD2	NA	TGCGCCACTAGCGGGAGAGGGAACGGTGAGCAGTTCTTC	CATSGRGNGEQFF
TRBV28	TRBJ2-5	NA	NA	TGTGCCAGCAGTTTAAGAGCGGAGACCCAGTACTTC	CASSLRAETQYF
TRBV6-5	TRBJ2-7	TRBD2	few	TGTGCCAGCAGTAGGACTAGCGGGACGGCGCAGTACTTC	CASSRTSGTAQYF